Following are 30 T cell receptor beta chains from one sample sequenced in a study of Ad26.COV2.S vaccination and SARS-CoV-2 variants. The data were produced by immunoSEQ multiplex PCR, yet TCRdb's version contains in-frame clones alone and is incomplete. The sample contains 120,000 to 150,000 clones, roughly 85% of which appear only once. Sample: peripheral blood, taken after recovery from COVID-19. The receptors derive from a human donor who had recovered from COVID-19.

The table lists this clone with a count of one. V and J are TRBV24-1 and TRBJ2-1; D not resolved. Germline CDR1 is KGHDR and CDR2 is SFDVKD. The CDR3 covers 17 residues. V was clipped by 0 bases and J by 0 bases, with 11 bases between them. Written as DNA, the CDR3 is TGTGCCACCAGTGATTTGAGGTTCGGGCGCTCCTACAATGAGCAGTTCTTC. Its protein product is CATSDLRFGRSYNEQFF.

The genes are TRBV5-1 and TRBJ2-1; a weak D match, TRBD1 (6 bases). The germline V gene has CDR1 SGHRS and CDR2 YFSETQ. Deletions cut 0 bases from V and 6 bases from J, with 13 bases between. This CDR3 contains 15 residues. The CDR3 DNA follows: TGCGCCAGCAGCTTGGTACAGGGTATGGGCAATGAGCAGTTCTTC. The encoded protein is CASSLVQGMGNEQFF.

The table lists this clone with a few counts. This CDR3 is CASSFIWGLTSTDTQYF. CDR3 sequence (DNA): TGTGCCAGCAGTTTCATATGGGGCCTGACTAGCACAGATACGCAGTATTTT. The chain links TRBV6-2 or TRBV6-3 to TRBJ2-3; D might be TRBD1 (5 bases). V lost 4 bases and J 0 bases, leaving 17 bases between the germline ends. Germline V gene lookup returns CDR1 MNHEY and CDR2 SVGEGT. The CDR3 is 17 residues long.

The rearrangement uses TRBV6-4 and TRBJ2-3; TRBD1 might be the D (5 bases). Trimming removed 4 bases at V and 4 bases at J, with 12 bases between. The CDR3 contains 14 residues. The germline V gene has CDR1 MRHNA and CDR2 SNTAGT. CDR3: CASSVGVGADTQYF. The CDR3 nucleotides read TGTGCCAGCAGTGTAGGGGTTGGCGCAGATACGCAGTATTTT.

The V call is TRBV19, the J call TRBJ1-5; D not certain. This CDR3 spans 14 amino acids. V was shortened by 3 bases and J by 4 bases, with 10 bases between the two germline ends. In germline, CDR1 is LNHDA, CDR2 SQIVND (reference sequence). DNA for the CDR3: TGTGCCAGTAGTATCCTCTCGGGAAATCAGCCCCAGCATTTT. Translation: CASSILSGNQPQHF. Supplemented by reference TRBV19 and TRBJ1-5, the full variable domain reads DGGITQSPKYLFRKEGQNVTLSCEQNLNHDAMYWYRQDPGQGLRLIYYSQIVNDFQKGDIAEGYSVSREKKESFPLTVTSAQKNPTAFYLCASSILSGNQPQHFGDGTRLSIL.

The chain uses TRBV7-8 and TRBJ2-2, with D possibly being TRBD2 (5 bases). Germline V gene data show CDR1 as SGHVS and CDR2 as FQNEAQ. The length of the CDR3 is 16 residues. The germline V and J ends were trimmed by 5 bases and 4 bases, with 17 bases remaining between them. CDR3 coding DNA: TGTGCCAGCAGCAGACGGCTAGCCCGAATCACCGGGGAGCTGTTTTTT. Its translation is CASSRRLARITGELFF.

In its sample, this clone was seen a few times. This chain links TRBV6-5 with TRBJ1-1; D is undetermined. The V end lost 2 bases, the J end lost 8 bases, and 15 bases lay between the germline ends. CDR1 is MNHEY, CDR2 SVGAGI, per germline. This CDR3 region has 14 residues. The CDR3 bases are TGTGCCAGCAGTTACGTGGCATCCTCCCTGGAAGCTTTCTTT. It is translated as CASSYVASSLEAFF.

The chain combines TRBV5-1 with TRBJ2-1; the D call may be TRBD1 or TRBD2 (6 bases each). V was pared by 2 bases and J by 2 bases, with 14 bases between. The CDR3 totals 16 residues. Per germline, CDR1 SGHRS and CDR2 YFSETQ. The CDR3 sequence is CASSLIGGATYNEQFF. Written as DNA, the CDR3 is TGCGCCAGCAGCTTAATCGGGGGCGCTACCTACAATGAGCAGTTCTTC. Looking up the rest from reference TRBV5-1 and TRBJ2-1 gives the full variable domain: KAGVTQTPRYLIKTRGQQVTLSCSPISGHRSVSWYQQTPGQGLQFLFEYFSETQRNKGNFPGRFSGRQFSNSRSEMNVSTLELGDSALYLCASSLIGGATYNEQFFGPGTRLTVL.

This chain uses TRBV2 with TRBJ2-1; D may match TRBD1 or TRBD2 (5 bases each). This CDR3 is built from 15 residues. The V end lost 6 bases, the J end lost 4 bases, and 16 bases lay between the germline ends. The germline CDR1 and CDR2 sequences are SNHLY and FYNNEI. The CDR3 spells CASSDGGTLYNEQFF. CDR3 nucleotides: TGTGCCAGCAGCGACGGTGGGACGCTTTACAATGAGCAGTTCTTC.

The chain combines TRBV5-1 with TRBJ2-7; D perhaps matches TRBD2 (6 bases). The CDR3 consists of 14 residues. The V gene's germline CDR1 is SGHRS and CDR2 YFSETQ. V dropped 0 bases and J dropped 3 bases, with 10 bases sitting between them. The CDR3 region has the DNA TGCGCCAGCAGCTTGGCTCTCGGGGGCTACGAGCAGTACTTC. Translation gives CASSLALGGYEQYF.

This chain connects TRBV19 to TRBJ1-6; tentatively, D is TRBD1 (6 bases). Trimming cost V 3 bases and J 9 bases, with 18 bases left between them. CDR1 is LNHDA and CDR2 is SQIVND in the germline V gene (reference sequence). The CDR3 length is 16 residues. The CDR3 coding sequence is TGTGCCAGTAGTATTAGACAGGTTAATCTTCCTTCACCCCTCCACTTT. It is translated as CASSIRQVNLPSPLHF. Variable domain in full (rest from reference TRBV19 and TRBJ1-6): DGGITQSPKYLFRKEGQNVTLSCEQNLNHDAMYWYRQDPGQGLRLIYYSQIVNDFQKGDIAEGYSVSREKKESFPLTVTSAQKNPTAFYLCASSIRQVNLPSPLHFGNGTRLTVT.

The rearrangement joins TRBV4-3 to TRBJ2-2, with TRBD1 as a possible D gene (6 bases). Trimming removed 0 bases at V and 3 bases at J, with 8 bases between. Germline CDR1 LGHNA, CDR2 YSLEER. CDR3 length equals 15 residues. The CDR3 loop reads CASSQEDRYTGELFF. CDR3 DNA: TGCGCCAGCAGCCAAGAGGACAGATACACCGGGGAGCTGTTTTTT.

The chain has TRBV6-1 and TRBJ2-5; TRBD2 might be the D (6 bases). The ends were cut back, 4 bases at V and 1 base at J, with 19 bases in the middle. Germline V CDR1 and CDR2: MNHNS, SASEGT. This CDR3 spans 17 amino acids. As DNA, the CDR3 is TGTGCCAGCAGTGCTACCCCATACTCGGGACTCCAAGAGACCCAGTACTTC. Residues: CASSATPYSGLQETQYF.

The rearrangement joins TRBV12-3 or TRBV12-4 to TRBJ2-2; D is undetermined. The CDR3 is 12 amino acids. Between the trimmed V and J ends, which lost 7 bases and 6 bases, there was a span of 9 bases. The CDR3 nucleotides read TGTGCCAGCACCTCGACGGCCGGGGAGCTGTTTTTT. Amino acid sequence: CASTSTAGELFF.

V and J are TRBV3-1 (or the pseudogene TRBV3-2) and TRBJ1-1; 7 nucleotides agree with TRBD1. V trimming: 6 bases; J trimming: 5 bases; junction bases outside the gene matches: 6. This CDR3 is 13 amino acids long. The V gene's germline CDR1 is LGHDT and CDR2 YNNKEL (reference sequence). CDR3: CASRRQGGTEAFF. CDR3 DNA: TGTGCCAGCAGACGCCAGGGGGGTACTGAAGCTTTCTTT.

In regard to this clone: Other nucleotide sequences from this sample produce the same CDR3. The chain is built from TRBV2 and TRBJ1-1, with a possible D match to TRBD1 (6 bases). The CDR3 consists of 13 residues. V lost 7 bases and J lost 2, with 11 bases in between. The germline CDR1 and CDR2 sequences are SNHLY and FYNNEI. DNA of the CDR3: TGTGCCAGCATAAGGACAGTCAACACTGAAGCTTTCTTT. It specifies CASIRTVNTEAFF.

The genes are TRBV3-1 (or the pseudogene TRBV3-2) and TRBJ2-3; 11 bases are a match to TRBD1. V was clipped by 4 bases and J by 5 bases; unmatched bases: 8. Germline V gene data show CDR1 as LGHDT and CDR2 as YNNKEL (reference sequence). The CDR3 runs 16 residues. The CDR3 region is CASSLPAGTGGDTQYF. The CDR3 DNA reads as TGTGCCAGCAGCCTCCCCGCCGGGACAGGGGGAGATACGCAGTATTTT.

The genes are TRBV5-1 and TRBJ1-1, with TRBD1 matching over 7 bases. Trimming took 5 bases from V and 3 from J; bases not matched to a gene: 7. The CDR3 totals 14 residues. Looked up from germline, CDR1 is SGHRS and CDR2 is YFSETQ. The CDR3 DNA reads TGCGCCAGCAGGGGCAGGGGGGCGTACACTGAAGCTTTCTTT. It encodes CASRGRGAYTEAFF.

This sequence joins TRBV7-2 and TRBJ2-3, with TRBD1 matching over 7 bases. CDR3 length: 14 amino acids. Germline CDR1 SGHTA, CDR2 FQGNSA. V shed 0 bases and J 3 bases; nucleotides not matched to a gene: 0. In nucleotides, the CDR3 is TGTGCCAGCAGCTTAGCGGGACAGACAGATACGCAGTATTTT. Translating gives CASSLAGQTDTQYF.

Details on this clone: Being one base from a much bigger clone, this may be a read error. The chain couples TRBV27 to TRBJ2-7; 7 bases are shared with TRBD1. The CDR3 is made up of 13 amino acids. In germline, CDR1 is MNHEY, CDR2 SMNVEV (reference sequence). Germline trimming cut 3 bases from V and 2 bases from J; bases unmatched to any gene: 1. The CDR3 loop reads CASSFGQAYEQYF. DNA for the CDR3: TGTGCCAGCAGTTTCGGACAGGCCTACGAGCAGTACTTC.

This chain connects TRBV14 to TRBJ2-5; 7 bases fit TRBD2. This CDR3 has 16 residues. V dropped 2 bases and J dropped 2; count of bases not matched to a gene: 8. Germline assignment: CDR1 SGHDN and CDR2 FVKESK. DNA of the CDR3: TGTGCCAGCAGCCAAAGGCGGGGGATGGGACAAGAGACCCAGTACTTC. Amino acids: CASSQRRGMGQETQYF. Complete variable domain (other parts from reference TRBV14 and TRBJ2-5): EAGVTQFPSHSVIEKGQTVTLRCDPISGHDNLYWYRRVMGKEIKFLLHFVKESKQDESGMPNNRFLAERTGGTYSTLKVQPAELEDSGVYFCASSQRRGMGQETQYFGPGTRLLVL.

This clone was detected a few times. The gene calls are TRBV6-5 and TRBJ2-2; D is undetermined. V shed 7 bases and J shed 8 bases, with 14 bases lying between them. The CDR3 runs 13 residues. Per the germline V gene, CDR1 is MNHEY and CDR2 is SVGAGI. CDR3 sequence reads: CASTGPGIGELFF. The CDR3 DNA sequence: TGTGCCAGCACCGGTCCGGGTATTGGGGAGCTGTTTTTT.

This chain links TRBV15 with TRBJ2-7; D is undetermined. The CDR3 spans 13 residues. V lost 7 bases and J lost 3, with 13 bases in between. The germline V gene encodes CDR1 LNHNV and CDR2 YYDKDF (reference sequence). CDR3 protein: CATKSGPSYEQYF. CDR3 in DNA: TGTGCCACCAAATCCGGGCCGAGCTACGAGCAGTACTTC.

The chain carries TRBV18 and TRBJ2-7; TRBD1 matches at 7 bases. Unmatched junction bases numbered 6, after V lost 5 bases and J lost 2 bases. The CDR3 spans 14 residues. Germline V gene sequence: CDR1 KGHSH, CDR2 LQKENI. The CDR3 nucleotides read TGTGCCAGCTCAGTGGGACAGCTTACCTACGAGCAGTACTTC. Residues: CASSVGQLTYEQYF. The full variable domain, with the rest looked up from reference TRBV18 and TRBJ2-7, is NAGVMQNPRHLVRRRGQEARLRCSPMKGHSHVYWYRQLPEEGLKFMVYLQKENIIDESGMPKERFSAEFPKEGPSILRIQQVVRGDSAAYFCASSVGQLTYEQYFGPGTRLTVT.

The chain combines TRBV15 with TRBJ2-7; D ambiguous. CDR3 length equals 12 residues. The ends were cut back, 4 bases at V and 3 bases at J, with 7 bases in the middle. Germline CDR1 is LNHNV and CDR2 is YYDKDF (reference sequence). In nucleotides, the CDR3 is TGTGCCACCAGCATAAACAGCTACGAGCAGTACTTC. This gives the protein CATSINSYEQYF. Full variable domain (outside the CDR3, taken from reference TRBV15 and TRBJ2-7): DAMVIQNPRYQVTQFGKPVTLSCSQTLNHNVMYWYQQKSSQAPKLLFHYYDKDFNNEADTPDNFQSRRPNTSFCFLDIRSPGLGDTAMYLCATSINSYEQYFGPGTRLTVT.

CDR3 loop: CASSIPNWGTGELFF. In DNA form, the CDR3 reads TGTGCCAGTAGTATTCCAAATTGGGGTACCGGGGAGCTGTTTTTT. The V and J genes are TRBV19 and TRBJ2-2; D gene uncertain. The CDR3 sequence is 15 residues long. Germline assignment: CDR1 LNHDA and CDR2 SQIVND (reference sequence). The V gene lost 3 bases and the J gene lost 5 bases, with 13 bases spanning the gap.

This sequence joins TRBV7-2 and TRBJ1-4; 8 bases are shared with TRBD1. Trimming took 5 bases from V and 11 from J; bases not matched to a gene: 7. There are 13 residues in the CDR3. Looked up from germline, CDR1 is SGHTA and CDR2 is FQGNSA. The CDR3 spells CASSLDRVGKLFF. CDR3 coding DNA: TGTGCCAGCAGCCTGGACAGGGTTGGGAAACTGTTTTTT.

This clone appeared a single time. The chain combines TRBV5-1 with TRBJ2-5, with 7 bases lining up with TRBD1. CDR3 size: 15 residues. The germline V gene has CDR1 SGHRS and CDR2 YFSETQ. V lost 2 bases and J lost 5; bases outside the gene matches: 9. The CDR3 protein is CASSFGQTGRETQYF. The CDR3 DNA reads as TGCGCCAGCAGCTTCGGTCAGACAGGGCGCGAGACCCAGTACTTC.

This clone was counted a few times. This rearrangement joins TRBV28 to TRBJ1-2; D gene unclear. The V and J ends lost 7 bases and 8 bases respectively, with 20 bases between them. The V gene's germline CDR1 is MDHEN and CDR2 SYDVKM. The CDR3 totals 14 residues. The CDR3 DNA is TGTGCCAGCAAGGGCAGGCGTAAAGAAGAGGGCTACACCTTC. Translating gives CASKGRRKEEGYTF.

Written as DNA, the CDR3 is TGTGCCAGCAGCTTAGAGGCGGGTAGCAATCAGCCCCAGCATTTT. Amino acids: CASSLEAGSNQPQHF. The V and J genes are TRBV7-8 and TRBJ1-5; D is uncertain. Germline loops: CDR1 SGHVS, CDR2 FQNEAQ. The CDR3 runs to 15 residues. The V end lost 1 base, the J end lost 0 bases, and 7 bases lay between the germline ends.